These T cell receptor beta chains were read from a single sample in a study of blood T cells in healthy people across ages. MiXCR, applied by TCRdb to the 5' RACE reads, yields one record per CDR3 protein. The data hold 1.6 million or so distinct CDR3 sequences, with approximately 32% observed a single time. Sequencing used blood. These receptors all stem from a woman under 40 in good health. The CDR3 runs from the conserved cysteine through the conserved F or W. The D gene is left open where the match is weak. Clone size, where shown, is once, few, many, or a class for clones that have expanded.

j_gene,d_gene,abundance,v_gene,CDR3aa,CDR3nt
TRBJ1-1,TRBD1,.,TRBV29-1,CSGGDRRNTEAFF,TGCAGCGGCGGGGACAGACGGAACACTGAAGCTTTCTTT
TRBJ2-5,.,few,TRBV6-1,CASSGWVGETQYF,TGTGCCAGCAGTGGATGGGTGGGGGAGACCCAGTACTTC
TRBJ1-1,.,.,TRBV10-3,CATETGAATEAFF,TGTGCCACCGAAACGGGCGCCGCGACTGAAGCTTTCTTT
TRBJ2-3,.,.,TRBV28,CASSEGMGGPDTQYF,TGTGCCAGCAGTGAGGGTATGGGAGGCCCCGATACGCAGTATTTT
TRBJ1-2,TRBD1,.,TRBV3-1,CASSQGWTGGIYGYTF,TGTGCCAGCAGCCAAGGATGGACAGGGGGAATATATGGCTACACCTTC
TRBJ2-7,TRBD2,many,TRBV7-2,CASSLYGGDSYEQYF,TGTGCCAGCAGCTTATACGGGGGGGATTCCTACGAGCAGTACTTC
TRBJ1-5,.,few,TRBV7-9,CASSPGTDISNQPQHF,TGTGCCAGCAGCCCCGGGACTGATATTAGCAATCAGCCCCAGCATTTT
TRBJ1-1,.,.,TRBV6-2/TRBV6-3,CASSKQGTEAFF,TGTGCCAGCAGTAAACAGGGCACTGAAGCTTTCTTT
TRBJ1-6,.,.,TRBV7-2,CASSSKSNSPLHF,TGTGCCAGCAGCTCCAAGAGTAATTCACCCCTCCACTTT
TRBJ2-7,.,few,TRBV21-1,CASSKGEDSYEQYF,TGTGCCAGCAGCAAAGGCGAAGACTCCTACGAGCAGTACTTC
TRBJ2-1,TRBD1,.,TRBV14,CASSHRDRHVPNEQFF,TGTGCCAGCAGCCACCGGGACAGGCACGTCCCCAATGAGCAGTTCTTC
TRBJ2-1,.,few,TRBV4-1,CASSHRLHTYNEQFF,TGCGCCAGCAGCCACCGACTGCACACCTACAATGAGCAGTTCTTC
TRBJ1-6,TRBD1,few,TRBV7-9,CASSLTGAKSPLHF,TGTGCCAGCAGCTTGACAGGGGCGAAGTCACCCCTCCACTTT
TRBJ2-3,TRBD2,.,TRBV20-1,CSARAVGSSGATDTQYF,TGCAGTGCTAGGGCCGTAGGGTCTAGCGGGGCCACAGATACGCAGTATTTT
TRBJ1-2,.,.,TRBV12-3/TRBV12-4,CASSPRWEAVNYGYTF,TGTGCCAGCAGTCCCCGGTGGGAGGCCGTAAACTATGGCTACACCTTC
TRBJ2-4,.,.,TRBV3-1,CASSQGLRDPGGKNIQYF,TGTGCCAGCAGCCAAGGGCTTCGGGATCCGGGCGGCAAAAACATTCAGTACTTC
TRBJ2-5,TRBD2,many,TRBV20-1,CSARKLGGVQYF,TGCAGTGCTAGGAAGCTGGGAGGGGTCCAGTACTTC
TRBJ2-5,.,few,TRBV5-1,CASSLESGDWGQETQYF,TGCGCCAGCAGCTTGGAGTCGGGGGATTGGGGGCAAGAGACCCAGTACTTC
TRBJ1-3,.,.,TRBV7-3,CASSLDAGSSGNTIYF,TGTGCCAGCAGCTTAGACGCCGGGAGCTCTGGAAACACCATATATTTT
TRBJ1-1,.,few,TRBV21-1,CASRRAGSNTEAFF,TGTGCCAGCAGAAGAGCAGGCTCGAACACTGAAGCTTTCTTT
TRBJ1-1,.,.,TRBV10-3,CAISDGTNTEAFF,TGTGCCATCAGTGACGGGACGAACACTGAAGCTTTCTTT
TRBJ2-3,.,.,TRBV7-8,CASSLSSGVAQYF,TGTGCCAGCAGCTTAAGTTCTGGCGTTGCGCAGTATTTT
TRBJ2-1,TRBD2,many,TRBV4-2,CASSQGAGGGDEQFF,TGTGCCAGCAGCCAAGGCGCGGGAGGAGGCGATGAGCAGTTCTTC
TRBJ2-3,.,many,TRBV15,CATSRSETNGAHTQYF,TGTGCCACCAGCAGGTCGGAAACGAACGGAGCTCATACGCAGTATTTT
TRBJ1-2,TRBD1,.,TRBV20-1,CSADDRGSGGYTF,TGCAGTGCTGATGACAGGGGCAGCGGAGGCTACACCTTC